This is a list of T cell receptor beta chains from one sample in a study of graft-versus-host responses after intestinal transplantation. TCRdb's table, derived via immunoSEQ multiplex PCR, lists solely in-frame clones and lacks some. Of approximately 93,000 clones listed, 92% were seen once; the top ten hold about 0.073%. Their specific antigens are unknown. Sequencing used unstimulated CD8+ T cells sorted from spleen or lymph node cells, obtained before transplant. These receptors were obtained from a human donor who was the organ donor for an intestinal transplant. CDR3s include the opening cysteine and the closing phenylalanine or tryptophan. D genes are given only for firm matches. Only some rows state a clone size, as once, few, many or a class for expanded clones.

-	-	TRBV7-9	TRBJ1-1	10	TGTGCCAGCAGCCCCCATGAAGCTTTCTTT	CASSPHEAFF
-	TRBD2	TRBV27	TRBJ2-2	17	TGTGCCAGTGGGGGTTTTAGCGGGGGTGAGAACACCGGGGAGCTGTTTTTT	CASGGFSGGENTGELFF
-	TRBD2	TRBV6-5	TRBJ2-7	15	TGTGCCAGCAGTCCCAATAGCGGGGGGGTTGGGGAGCAGTACTTC	CASSPNSGGVGEQYF
once	-	TRBV19	TRBJ2-5	15	TGTGCCAGTAGGGTGACTGATTCGTACCAAGAGACCCAGTACTTC	CASRVTDSYQETQYF
-	-	TRBV5-1	TRBJ1-1	13	TGCGCCAGCAGCCCACTACTGAACACTGAAGCTTTCTTT	CASSPLLNTEAFF
-	-	TRBV27	TRBJ2-3	13	TGTGCCACCGGGGGTCCTAGCACAGATACGCAGTATTTT	CATGGPSTDTQYF
-	TRBD1	TRBV29-1	TRBJ1-2	12	TGCAGCGTTGGGGACAGGGACTATGGCTACACCTTC	CSVGDRDYGYTF
-	TRBD1	TRBV29-1	TRBJ2-2	14	TGCAGCGGTTTGACAGGGGTAGACACCGGGGAGCTGTTTTTT	CSGLTGVDTGELFF
-	-	TRBV7-9	TRBJ2-3	14	TGTGCCAGCAGAACCGCAGGGGTCCTCGATACGCAGTATTTT	CASRTAGVLDTQYF
-	-	TRBV14	TRBJ2-5	11	TGTGCCAGCAGCCACGGGGGGACCCAGTACTTC	CASSHGGTQYF
-	TRBD1	TRBV15	TRBJ1-2	15	TGTGCCACCAGCAGTATTTTGACAGGGCTCTATGGCTACACCTTC	CATSSILTGLYGYTF
few	-	TRBV30	TRBJ1-1	13	TGTGCCTGGAATGAAGGGGGGGGTACTGAAGCTTTCTTT	CAWNEGGGTEAFF
-	-	TRBV23-1	TRBJ2-6	20	TGCGCCAGCAGTCATTTGGGGGCCCTGGTGTTTTTTGCTGGGGCCAACGTCCTGACTTTC	CASSHLGALVFFAGANVLTF
-	-	TRBV7-6	TRBJ1-2	13	TGTGCCAGCAGCTTTGGGGGGGCCTATGGCTACACCTTC	CASSFGGAYGYTF
-	-	TRBV30	TRBJ1-2	13	TGTGCCCTGCCAAATGGGCCAATCTATGGCTACACCTTC	CALPNGPIYGYTF
-	TRBD1	TRBV15	TRBJ2-7	16	TGTGCCACCAGCAGGACTAGAGGACAGGGGGGCAACGAGCAGTACTTC	CATSRTRGQGGNEQYF
-	-	TRBV11-3	TRBJ2-7	15	TGTGCCAGCAGCTTAAGGGGCTACTACTCCTACGAGCAGTACTTC	CASSLRGYYSYEQYF
-	-	TRBV27	TRBJ1-2	13	TGTGCCAGCAGTTCCGCGACAGGATATGGCTACACCTTC	CASSSATGYGYTF
once	TRBD1	TRBV19	TRBJ2-7	14	TGTGCCAGTAGCCCTGGGACAGGGAGCTACGAGCAGTACTTC	CASSPGTGSYEQYF
-	TRBD2	TRBV5-4	TRBJ2-1	16	TGTGCCAGCAGCTTGGCCCAGACTAGCGGCTACAATGAGCAGTTCTTC	CASSLAQTSGYNEQFF
once	TRBD1	TRBV7-9	TRBJ1-2	12	TGTGCCAGCGGTGGGACAGGGGATGGCTACACCTTC	CASGGTGDGYTF
-	TRBD1	TRBV29-1	TRBJ1-2	12	TGCAGCGTTAGAGGGGGCCCCGGCGGCTACACCTTC	CSVRGGPGGYTF
-	TRBD2	TRBV30	TRBJ2-7	13	TGTGCCTGGAATGGCGGGGGGTCCTACGAGCAGTACTTC	CAWNGGGSYEQYF
-	-	TRBV6-5	TRBJ1-1	13	TGTGCCAGCAGTTACCCCGGGGGGACTGAAGCTTTCTTT	CASSYPGGTEAFF
once	TRBD1	TRBV2	TRBJ2-7	14	TGTGCCAGCATCGCGGACAGGGCGCTCTACGAGCAGTACTTC	CASIADRALYEQYF
few	-	TRBV2	TRBJ2-7	12	TGTGCCAGCGGAATGGCGGGATACGAGCAGTACTTC	CASGMAGYEQYF
-	TRBD2	TRBV19	TRBJ2-1	18	TGTGCCAGTAGTATCAATGGACTAGCGGGAGATCTTTACAATGAGCAGTTCTTC	CASSINGLAGDLYNEQFF
few	TRBD2	TRBV6-1	TRBJ2-7	14	TGTGCCAGCAGTGAAGGCGGGAGCTCCTACGAGCAGTACTTC	CASSEGGSSYEQYF
-	TRBD2	TRBV7-3	TRBJ2-2	16	TGTGCCAGCAGCTTAAGTAGCGGGAGGGTCGCCGGGGAGCTGTTTTTT	CASSLSSGRVAGELFF
-	TRBD1	TRBV28	TRBJ1-1	16	TGTGCCAGCAGTGGGACAGGGGTTTCGCGGAACACTGAAGCTTTCTTT	CASSGTGVSRNTEAFF
-	TRBD1	TRBV27	TRBJ1-1	15	TGTGCCAGCAGTTTGGCCGGGACAGGGAACACTGAAGCTTTCTTT	CASSLAGTGNTEAFF
-	-	TRBV7-8	TRBJ2-1	11	TGTGCCAGCAGCTTTCTAAATGAGCAGTTCTTC	CASSFLNEQFF
-	TRBD2	TRBV9	TRBJ2-2	16	TGTGCCAGCACTCGGGAGGCTAGCGGGGGACTGGGGGAGCTGTTTTTT	CASTREASGGLGELFF
-	-	TRBV28	TRBJ2-7	13	TGTGCCAGCAGTTTAACGGGGACCTACGAGCAGTACTTC	CASSLTGTYEQYF
-	-	TRBV5-6	TRBJ2-1	12	TGTGCCAGCAGCCCGGGGTCGGGTGAGCAGTTCTTC	CASSPGSGEQFF
-	-	TRBV28	TRBJ2-1	16	TGTGCCAGCAGTCCTCCGGGACTCCCAAGGGACAATGAGCAGTTCTTC	CASSPPGLPRDNEQFF
-	TRBD2	TRBV27	TRBJ2-7	18	TGTGCCAGCAGTTTAAATATAGGGACTAGCGGGTACTCCTACGAGCAGTACTTC	CASSLNIGTSGYSYEQYF
-	-	TRBV5-6	TRBJ2-3	13	TGTGCCAGCAGCGACGGAGACACAGATACGCAGTATTTT	CASSDGDTDTQYF
-	-	TRBV4-1	TRBJ1-1	14	TGCGCCAGCAGCCAAAGTAGGGGGATCACTGAAGCTTTCTTT	CASSQSRGITEAFF
-	-	TRBV28	TRBJ2-5	12	TGTGCCAGCAGCCTCACACAAGAGACCCAGTACTTC	CASSLTQETQYF
-	TRBD2	TRBV5-4	TRBJ2-3	15	TGTGCCAGCAGCTTGGAGCTAGCGGCTGCGTATACGCAGTATTTT	CASSLELAAAYTQYF
-	TRBD2	TRBV5-6	TRBJ2-1	17	TGTGCCAGCAGCCTCGGACTAGCGGGAGGGCCTCGTCATGAGCAGTTCTTC	CASSLGLAGGPRHEQFF
-	TRBD2	TRBV5-1	TRBJ2-1	16	TGCGCCAGCAGTTTCACTAGCGGGAGCTCCTACAATGAGCAGTTCTTC	CASSFTSGSSYNEQFF
-	TRBD2	TRBV4-1	TRBJ2-7	15	TGCGCCAGCGGAACCCTAGCGGGAGAACCCTACGAGCAGTACTTC	CASGTLAGEPYEQYF
-	TRBD2	TRBV7-8	TRBJ2-7	15	TGTGCCAGCAGCTTACATCGGGGAGGGCTCTACGAGCAGTACTTC	CASSLHRGGLYEQYF
-	TRBD1	TRBV4-1	TRBJ1-2	14	TGCGCCAGCAGCCTCGGACAGGGGGCTAGTGGCTACACCTTC	CASSLGQGASGYTF
-	TRBD2	TRBV28	TRBJ2-7	16	TGTGCCAGCAGTCCCTTGACTAGCGGGAACTCCTACGAGCAGTACTTC	CASSPLTSGNSYEQYF